This TCR beta chain is from a study of early T cells in non-severe SARS-CoV-2 infection. In the library, individual cDNA molecules carried attached unique molecular identifiers. TCRdb processed the 5' RACE reads anew with MiXCR; each CDR3 protein has one entry. Of about 71,000 distinct CDR3 sequences listed, roughly an eighth were seen once; the top ten hold more than 13%. Points from the study as a whole: The study's VDJdb matching favored anti-spike CD8 responses and missed private and CD4 specificities.

This clonotype came up many times. Its antigen is still unknown. CDR3 length: 16 residues. CDR1 is LGHNA, CDR2 YSLEER, per germline. Trimming cost V 0 bases and J 4 bases, with 12 bases left between them. The sequence was collected from an adult who was a healthcare worker with PCR-confirmed SARS-CoV-2 infection or an uninfected control (not recorded which). The V call is TRBV4-3, the J call TRBJ2-2; D not resolved. The sequenced material came from whole blood. For the CDR3, the DNA is TGCGCCAGCAGCCAAGATTGGGGTACTGTCACCGGGGAGCTGTTTTTT. The encoded protein is CASSQDWGTVTGELFF.